This T cell receptor (beta chain) is from a study of T cell responses to AZD1222 COVID-19 vaccine. With respect to this clone: Antigen specificity is unknown.

Study observations and caveats: Regions 160-218 and 743-854 dominated among vaccine-associated CD4 TCRs spanning spike.

CDR1 and CDR2 (germline): LGHDT, YNNKEL (reference sequence). This CDR3 comprises 13 residues. The V and J ends lost 3 bases and 8 bases respectively, with 13 bases between them. The method was immunoSEQ multiplex PCR; TCRdb's version includes in-frame clones alone and lacks a portion of them. The sample includes 70,000 to 80,000 clones, around 82% of them seen just once. The source is an adult who received the AZD1222 COVID-19 vaccine. The specimen was peripheral blood, collected 28 days after the second AZD1222 dose. This sequence joins TRBV3-1 (or the pseudogene TRBV3-2) and TRBJ1-2; D unclear. CDR3 nucleotides: TGTGCCAGCAGCCATCTGAGCGGTTCCGGCTACACCTTC. Its protein product is CASSHLSGSGYTF.